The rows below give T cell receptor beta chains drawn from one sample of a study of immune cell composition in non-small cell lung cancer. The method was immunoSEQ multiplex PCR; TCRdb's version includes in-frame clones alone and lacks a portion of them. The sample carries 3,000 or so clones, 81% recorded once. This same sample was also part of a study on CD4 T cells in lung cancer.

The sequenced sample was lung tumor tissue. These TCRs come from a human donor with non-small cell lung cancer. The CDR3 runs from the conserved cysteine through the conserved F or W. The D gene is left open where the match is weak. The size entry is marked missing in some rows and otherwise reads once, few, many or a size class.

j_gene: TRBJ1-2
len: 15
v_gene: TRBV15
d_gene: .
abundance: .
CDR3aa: CATSRDSQGSYGYTF
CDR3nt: TGTGCCACCAGCAGAGATAGTCAGGGATCCTATGGCTACACCTTC

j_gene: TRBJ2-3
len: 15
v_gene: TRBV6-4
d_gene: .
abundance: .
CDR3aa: CASSEEGGSTDTQYF
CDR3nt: TGTGCCAGCAGTGAAGAGGGGGGGAGCACAGATACGCAGTATTTT

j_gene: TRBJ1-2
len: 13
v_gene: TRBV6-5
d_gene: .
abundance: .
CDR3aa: CASKNRRNYGYTF
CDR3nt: TGTGCCAGCAAAAACAGGCGGAACTATGGCTACACCTTC

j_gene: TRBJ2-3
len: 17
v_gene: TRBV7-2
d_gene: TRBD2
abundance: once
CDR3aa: CASSTRTSGLATDTQYF
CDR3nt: TGTGCCAGCAGCACGAGGACTAGCGGGTTGGCCACAGATACGCAGTATTTT

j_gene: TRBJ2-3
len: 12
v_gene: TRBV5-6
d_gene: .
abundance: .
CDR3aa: CASSPTDDTQYF
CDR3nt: TGTGCCAGCAGCCCGACTGACGATACGCAGTATTTT

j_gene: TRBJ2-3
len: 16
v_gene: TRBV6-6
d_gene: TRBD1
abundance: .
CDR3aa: CASSLDRAYRTDTQYF
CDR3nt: TGTGCCAGCAGCCTCGACAGGGCTTACCGCACAGATACGCAGTATTTT

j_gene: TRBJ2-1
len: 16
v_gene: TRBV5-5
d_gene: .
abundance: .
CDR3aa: CASRTTASSSYNEQFF
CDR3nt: TGTGCCAGCAGAACGACAGCGTCGAGCTCCTACAATGAGCAGTTCTTC

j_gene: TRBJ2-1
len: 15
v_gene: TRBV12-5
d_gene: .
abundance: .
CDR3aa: CASGLRRPLYNEQFF
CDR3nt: TGTGCTAGTGGTTTACGGAGGCCACTATACAATGAGCAGTTCTTC

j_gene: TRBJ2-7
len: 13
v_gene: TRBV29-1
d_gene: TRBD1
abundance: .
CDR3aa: CSVRTGNTYEQYF
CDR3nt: TGCAGCGTCCGGACAGGGAATACGTACGAGCAGTACTTC

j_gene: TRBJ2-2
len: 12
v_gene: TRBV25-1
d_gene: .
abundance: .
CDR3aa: CASTPRAGELFF
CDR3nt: TGTGCCAGCACCCCGCGGGCCGGGGAGCTGTTTTTT

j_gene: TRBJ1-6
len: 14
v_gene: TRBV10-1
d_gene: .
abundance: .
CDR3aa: CASRQGSYNSPLHF
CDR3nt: TGCGCCAGCAGGCAGGGGTCGTATAATTCACCCCTCCACTTT

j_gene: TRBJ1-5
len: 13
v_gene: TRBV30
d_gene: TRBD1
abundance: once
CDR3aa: CAWSTGGNQPQHF
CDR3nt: TGTGCCTGGAGTACAGGGGGCAATCAGCCCCAGCATTTT

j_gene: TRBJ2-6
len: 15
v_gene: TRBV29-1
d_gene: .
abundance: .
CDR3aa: CSVEEQNRGANVLTF
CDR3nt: TGCAGCGTTGAAGAACAGAACCGTGGGGCCAACGTCCTGACTTTC

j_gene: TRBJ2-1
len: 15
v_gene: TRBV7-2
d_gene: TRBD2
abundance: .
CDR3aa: CASSSTSGQYNEQFF
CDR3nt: TGTGCCAGCAGCTCTACTAGCGGGCAATACAATGAGCAGTTCTTC

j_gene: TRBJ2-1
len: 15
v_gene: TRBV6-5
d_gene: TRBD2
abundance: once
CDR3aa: CASSYGLADHNEQFF
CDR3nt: TGTGCCAGCAGTTACGGGCTAGCGGACCACAATGAGCAGTTCTTC

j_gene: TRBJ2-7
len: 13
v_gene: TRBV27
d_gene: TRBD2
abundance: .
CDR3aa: CASGREKVHEQYF
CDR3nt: TGTGCCAGCGGGCGGGAGAAAGTTCACGAGCAGTACTTC

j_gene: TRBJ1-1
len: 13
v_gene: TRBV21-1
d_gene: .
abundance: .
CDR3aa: CASDPGWNTEAFF
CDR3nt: TGTGCCAGCGACCCAGGATGGAACACTGAAGCTTTCTTT

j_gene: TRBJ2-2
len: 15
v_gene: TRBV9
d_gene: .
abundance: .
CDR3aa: CASSVGRSGTGELFF
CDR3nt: TGTGCCAGCAGCGTAGGAAGGTCGGGGACCGGGGAGCTGTTTTTT

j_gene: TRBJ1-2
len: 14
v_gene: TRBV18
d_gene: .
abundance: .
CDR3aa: CASSPGGGVYGYTF
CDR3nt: TGTGCCAGCTCACCAGGTGGGGGCGTTTATGGCTACACCTTC

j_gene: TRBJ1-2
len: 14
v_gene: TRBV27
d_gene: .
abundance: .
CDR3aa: CASSMQQGRDGYTF
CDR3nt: TGTGCCAGCAGTATGCAACAGGGTAGAGATGGCTACACCTTC

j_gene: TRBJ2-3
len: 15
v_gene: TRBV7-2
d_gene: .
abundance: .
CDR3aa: CASSPDSLGTDTQYF
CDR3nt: TGTGCCAGCAGCCCGGACAGTTTAGGAACAGATACGCAGTATTTT

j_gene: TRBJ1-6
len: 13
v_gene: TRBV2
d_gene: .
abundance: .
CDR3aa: CASRGGGYSPLHF
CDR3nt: TGTGCCAGCCGTGGGGGCGGTTATTCACCCCTCCACTTT

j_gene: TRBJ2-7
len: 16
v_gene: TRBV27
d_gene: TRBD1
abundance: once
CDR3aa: CASSSPRTGRPYEQYF
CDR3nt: TGTGCCAGCAGTTCCCCGCGGACAGGGCGACCCTACGAGCAGTACTTC

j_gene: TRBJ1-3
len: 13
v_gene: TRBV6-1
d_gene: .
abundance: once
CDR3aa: CASKQGTGNTIYF
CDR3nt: TGTGCCAGCAAGCAGGGTACAGGAAACACCATATATTTT

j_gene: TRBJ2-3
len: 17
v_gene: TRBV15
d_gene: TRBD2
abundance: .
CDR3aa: CATSRDRPSGGPDTQYF
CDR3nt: TGTGCCACCAGCAGAGATCGGCCTAGCGGGGGACCAGATACGCAGTATTTT

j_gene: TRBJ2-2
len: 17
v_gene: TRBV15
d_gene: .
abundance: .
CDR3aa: CATSRDKGGGSAGELFF
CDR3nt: TGTGCCACCAGCAGAGATAAGGGGGGAGGGTCGGCCGGGGAGCTGTTTTTT

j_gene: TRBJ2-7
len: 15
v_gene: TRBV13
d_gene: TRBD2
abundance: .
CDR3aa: CASSLGRGRIYEQYF
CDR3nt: TGTGCCAGCAGCTTGGGGCGGGGGAGAATCTACGAGCAGTACTTC

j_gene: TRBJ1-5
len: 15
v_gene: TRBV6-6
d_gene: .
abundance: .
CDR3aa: CASSYGRAGNQPQHF
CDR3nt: TGTGCCAGCAGTTACGGGCGGGCCGGCAATCAGCCCCAGCATTTT

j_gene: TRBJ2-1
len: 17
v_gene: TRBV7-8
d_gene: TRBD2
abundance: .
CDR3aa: CASSLGGGLAGAAEQFF
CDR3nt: TGTGCCAGCAGCTTAGGCGGAGGACTAGCGGGAGCGGCTGAGCAGTTCTTC

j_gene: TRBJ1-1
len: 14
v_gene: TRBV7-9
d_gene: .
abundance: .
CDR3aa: CASSFLTGNTEAFF
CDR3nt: TGTGCCAGCAGCTTTTTGACAGGGAACACTGAAGCTTTCTTT

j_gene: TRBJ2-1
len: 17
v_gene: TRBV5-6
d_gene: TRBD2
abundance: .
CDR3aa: CASSLLSQRGRYNEQFF
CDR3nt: TGTGCCAGCAGCTTGTTGTCGCAGCGGGGGAGATACAATGAGCAGTTCTTC

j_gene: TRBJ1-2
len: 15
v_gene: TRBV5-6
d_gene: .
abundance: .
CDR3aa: CASSNRDTPLRGYTF
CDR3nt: TGTGCCAGCAGTAACCGGGACACCCCATTGCGAGGCTACACCTTC

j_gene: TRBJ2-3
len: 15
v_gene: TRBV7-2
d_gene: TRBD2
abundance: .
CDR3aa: CASSSSGGALDTQYF
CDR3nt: TGTGCCAGCAGTTCTAGCGGGGGGGCCTTGGATACGCAGTATTTT

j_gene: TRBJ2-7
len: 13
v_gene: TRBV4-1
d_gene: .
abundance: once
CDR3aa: CASSQEWGDEQYF
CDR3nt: TGCGCCAGCAGCCAAGAATGGGGGGACGAGCAGTACTTC

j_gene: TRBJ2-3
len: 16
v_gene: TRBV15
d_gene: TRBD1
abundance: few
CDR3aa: CATSSRQGTVADTQYF
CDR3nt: TGTGCCACCAGCTCCCGACAGGGGACCGTGGCAGATACGCAGTATTTT

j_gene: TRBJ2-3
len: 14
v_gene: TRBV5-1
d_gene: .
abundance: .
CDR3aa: CASSLEYREDTQYF
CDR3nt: TGCGCCAGCAGCTTGGAGTACAGGGAGGATACGCAGTATTTT

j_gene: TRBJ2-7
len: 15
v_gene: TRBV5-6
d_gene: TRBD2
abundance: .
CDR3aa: CASSASGRANDEQYF
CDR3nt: TGTGCCAGCAGTGCAAGCGGGAGGGCCAACGACGAGCAGTACTTC

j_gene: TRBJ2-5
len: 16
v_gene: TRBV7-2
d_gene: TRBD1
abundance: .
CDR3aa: CASSLDSRTGQETQYF
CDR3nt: TGTGCCAGCAGCTTAGATTCCCGGACAGGCCAAGAGACCCAGTACTTC

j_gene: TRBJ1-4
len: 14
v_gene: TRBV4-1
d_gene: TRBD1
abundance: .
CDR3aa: CASSHTDRGRKLFF
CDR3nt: TGCGCCAGCAGCCACACAGACAGGGGGAGAAAACTGTTTTTT

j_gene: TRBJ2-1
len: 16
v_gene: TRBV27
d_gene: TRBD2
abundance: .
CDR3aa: CASSLVPGLIINEQFF
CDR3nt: TGTGCCAGCAGTTTAGTGCCGGGACTAATAATCAACGAGCAGTTCTTC

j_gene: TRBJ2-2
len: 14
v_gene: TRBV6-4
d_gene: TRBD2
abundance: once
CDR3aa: CASSLAGDTGELFF
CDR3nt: TGTGCCAGCAGCCTAGCGGGGGACACCGGGGAGCTGTTTTTT

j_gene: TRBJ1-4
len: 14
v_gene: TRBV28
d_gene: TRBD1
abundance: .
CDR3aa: CATRGRVRNEKLFF
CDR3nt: TGTGCCACCAGGGGGCGCGTTCGAAATGAAAAACTGTTTTTT

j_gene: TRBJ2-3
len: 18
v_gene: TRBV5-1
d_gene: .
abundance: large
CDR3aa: CASSPDMGNFGHTDTQYF
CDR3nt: TGCGCCAGCAGCCCGGACATGGGGAACTTTGGGCACACAGATACGCAGTATTTT

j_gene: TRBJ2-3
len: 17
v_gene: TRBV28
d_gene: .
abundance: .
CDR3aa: CASSFDYGVRATDTQYF
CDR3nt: TGTGCCAGCAGTTTTGATTACGGGGTTCGGGCTACAGATACGCAGTATTTT